A selection of T cell receptor beta chains follows, all from one sample in a study of human T cells and chemical hapten exposure. MiXCR, applied by TCRdb to the RACE reads, yields one record per CDR3 protein. This sample has about 380,000 distinct CDR3 sequences, with roughly 5% found just once. This sample comprised whole blood, obtained in connection with sensitization to the hapten diphenylcyclopropenone (DPC). The receptor source for this set is a woman between 45 and 65 years old with alopecia areata. Some clones in this sample may be carry-over from other donors' samples. Each CDR3 is given with its conserved first and last residue. D genes are given only for firm matches.

TRBV6-2/TRBV6-3	.	TRBJ2-5	CASSYVGEYQETQYF
TRBV20-1	.	TRBJ2-1	CSGRLRDTPYNEQFF
TRBV10-3	.	TRBJ1-2	CAISELPQGLGGYTF
TRBV5-1	.	TRBJ2-3	CAGSDGASTDTQYF
TRBV5-1	.	TRBJ1-5	CASSLTAGSNQPQHF
TRBV20-1	.	TRBJ2-7	CSARGLPGYF
TRBV27	TRBD2	TRBJ2-5	CASSPLGLAGQETQYF
TRBV20-1	.	TRBJ1-2	CSVRTRDNYGYTF
TRBV5-6	.	TRBJ2-3	CASSYSRGLGDTQYF
TRBV7-8	.	TRBJ2-3	CASKRGVAADTQYF
TRBV28	.	TRBJ1-1	CASSWRDAAFF
TRBV6-2/TRBV6-3	.	TRBJ1-1	CASSYSRARSNTEAFF
TRBV28	.	TRBJ1-1	CASSWGASTEAFF
TRBV5-1	TRBD1	TRBJ2-7	CASSPGTGVNEQYF
TRBV27	.	TRBJ1-1	CASSLTVNTEAFF
TRBV29-1	.	TRBJ2-2	CSVSLGGANTGELFF
TRBV7-2	TRBD2	TRBJ2-3	CASSPMTSASTDTQYF
TRBV20-1	.	TRBJ1-5	CSARDERPGPQPQHF
TRBV11-2	.	TRBJ1-1	CASSLDMGRTAAFF